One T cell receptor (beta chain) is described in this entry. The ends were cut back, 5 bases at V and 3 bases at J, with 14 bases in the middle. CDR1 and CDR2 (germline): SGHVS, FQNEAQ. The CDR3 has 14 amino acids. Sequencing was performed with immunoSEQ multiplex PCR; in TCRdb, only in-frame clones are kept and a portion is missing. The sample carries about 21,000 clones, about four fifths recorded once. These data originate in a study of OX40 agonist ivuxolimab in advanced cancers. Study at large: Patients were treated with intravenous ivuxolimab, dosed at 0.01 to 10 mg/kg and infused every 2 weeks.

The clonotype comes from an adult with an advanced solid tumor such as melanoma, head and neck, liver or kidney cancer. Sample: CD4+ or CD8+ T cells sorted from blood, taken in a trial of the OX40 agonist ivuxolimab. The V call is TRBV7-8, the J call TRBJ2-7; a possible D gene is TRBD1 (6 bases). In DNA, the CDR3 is TGTGCCAGCAGCCCACTTATAGGGGGCTACGAGCAGTACTTC. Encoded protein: CASSPLIGGYEQYF.